These T cell receptor beta chains were read from a single sample in a study of cytomegalovirus exposure and HLA in healthy donors. Only in-frame clones appear in the TCRdb table, and some are missing; sequencing was by immunoSEQ multiplex PCR. The repertoire consists of over 200,000 clones, with about 78% occurring once and the leading ten covering 3.8%. Source material: PBMCs. The receptors shown here come from a male donor in good health and CMV-seronegative. The CDR3 runs from the conserved cysteine through the conserved F or W. The D gene is left open where the match is weak. The size field is filled for only some rows; it gives once, few, many or a size class.

once	TRBV2	NA	TRBJ1-3	CASSVDSGNTIYF	TGTGCCAGCAGTGTGGACAGCGGAAACACCATATATTTT
NA	TRBV6-1	NA	TRBJ1-2	CASAGQSGQGYTF	TGTGCCAGCGCAGGGCAGTCAGGACAGGGCTACACCTTC
NA	TRBV14	NA	TRBJ1-2	CASSQRHYGYTF	TGTGCCAGCAGCCAGCGGCACTATGGCTACACCTTC
NA	TRBV6-5	TRBD1	TRBJ2-7	CASSGQGLPYEQYF	TGTGCCAGCAGTGGACAGGGGCTGCCCTACGAGCAGTACTTC
NA	TRBV19	TRBD1	TRBJ2-3	CASRLQGASIDTQYF	TGTGCCAGTAGGCTACAGGGGGCGTCCATAGATACGCAGTATTTT
once	TRBV4-1	TRBD1	TRBJ2-7	CASSQVSTGGYEQYF	TGCGCCAGCAGCCAAGTAAGCACAGGGGGGTACGAGCAGTACTTC
NA	TRBV19	TRBD2	TRBJ2-6	CASTLLAGVSGANVLTF	TGTGCCAGTACCCTACTAGCGGGAGTCTCTGGGGCCAACGTCCTGACTTTC
NA	TRBV5-6	TRBD2	TRBJ2-7	CASSFPGLAGSYEQYF	TGTGCCAGCAGCTTCCCCGGACTAGCGGGATCTTACGAGCAGTACTTC
NA	TRBV30	TRBD2	TRBJ2-7	CAWRRTSGRSYEQYF	TGTGCCTGGAGGCGAACTAGCGGGAGGTCCTACGAGCAGTACTTC
NA	TRBV10-2	TRBD1	TRBJ1-2	CASRGLQGDYGYTF	TGCGCCAGCAGAGGACTCCAGGGGGACTATGGCTACACCTTC
NA	TRBV19	TRBD2	TRBJ2-7	CASSFSIGLAYEQYF	TGTGCCAGTAGTTTCTCGATCGGACTAGCCTACGAGCAGTACTTC
NA	TRBV19	NA	TRBJ2-6	CASSQKGGYGSGANVLTF	TGTGCCAGTAGCCAAAAAGGGGGTTACGGCTCTGGGGCCAACGTCCTGACTTTC
few	TRBV9	NA	TRBJ2-7	CASSVVGSDASYEQYF	TGTGCCAGCAGCGTTGTAGGTAGCGACGCCTCCTACGAGCAGTACTTC
once	TRBV7-2	NA	TRBJ1-2	CASSLVFRANYGYTF	TGTGCCAGCAGCTTAGTATTCCGAGCTAACTATGGCTACACCTTC
NA	TRBV11-2	TRBD2	TRBJ2-5	CASSFGTSQETQYF	TGTGCCAGCAGCTTCGGGACTAGCCAAGAGACCCAGTACTTC
NA	TRBV11-2	NA	TRBJ2-4	CASSLGGTKNIQYF	TGTGCCAGCAGCTTAGGCGGGACCAAAAACATTCAGTACTTC
NA	TRBV6-4	TRBD2	TRBJ2-7	CASSLHAAGGPYEQYF	TGTGCCAGCAGTCTGCATGCAGCGGGAGGGCCCTACGAGCAGTACTTC
few	TRBV7-8	NA	TRBJ2-5	CASSLLQGQETQYF	TGTGCCAGCAGCTTGCTGCAGGGACAAGAGACCCAGTACTTC
few	TRBV5-1	TRBD1	TRBJ1-2	CASHRTGVGGYTF	TGCGCCAGTCACCGGACAGGGGTTGGAGGCTACACCTTC
NA	TRBV30	NA	TRBJ1-5	CAWSEVFGGGQPQHF	TGTGCCTGGAGTGAGGTATTTGGGGGCGGCCAGCCCCAGCATTTT
NA	TRBV27	TRBD1	TRBJ2-3	CASSLKWRGTGGRNTQYF	TGTGCCAGCAGTTTAAAGTGGCGGGGGACAGGGGGCAGAAATACGCAGTATTTT
NA	TRBV9	NA	TRBJ2-3	CASSVPEIDTQYF	TGTGCCAGCAGCGTCCCGGAGATAGATACGCAGTATTTT
NA	TRBV27	TRBD1	TRBJ2-7	CASRWGQGGYEQYF	TGTGCCAGCAGATGGGGACAGGGGGGCTACGAGCAGTACTTC
NA	TRBV5-1	TRBD1	TRBJ1-1	CASSGQGGDTEAFF	TGCGCCAGCAGCGGACAGGGGGGAGACACTGAAGCTTTCTTT
NA	TRBV5-6	TRBD2	TRBJ2-5	CASSPVGTSGFWGTQYF	TGTGCCAGCAGCCCTGTCGGGACTAGCGGATTTTGGGGGACCCAGTACTTC
NA	TRBV19	TRBD1	TRBJ2-2	CASSSRGTGELFF	TGTGCCAGTAGCTCCAGGGGGACCGGGGAGCTGTTTTTT
NA	TRBV4-1	NA	TRBJ2-3	CASSQDPHRVDTQYF	TGCGCCAGCAGCCAAGATCCCCACAGAGTGGATACGCAGTATTTT